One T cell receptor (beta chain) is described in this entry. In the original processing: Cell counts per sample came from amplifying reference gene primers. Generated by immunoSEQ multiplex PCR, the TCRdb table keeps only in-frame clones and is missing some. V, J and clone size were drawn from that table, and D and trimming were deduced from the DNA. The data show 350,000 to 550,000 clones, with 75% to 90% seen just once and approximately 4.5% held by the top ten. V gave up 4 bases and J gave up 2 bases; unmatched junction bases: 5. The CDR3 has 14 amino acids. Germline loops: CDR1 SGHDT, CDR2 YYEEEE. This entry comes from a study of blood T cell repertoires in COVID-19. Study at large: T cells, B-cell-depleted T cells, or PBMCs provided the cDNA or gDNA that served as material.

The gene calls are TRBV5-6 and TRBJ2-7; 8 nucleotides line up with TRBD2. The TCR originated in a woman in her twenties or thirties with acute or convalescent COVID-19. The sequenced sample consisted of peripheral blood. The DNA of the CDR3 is TGTGCCAGCAGCGCACGCGGGGGGACCTACGAGCAGTACTTC. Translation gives CASSARGGTYEQYF. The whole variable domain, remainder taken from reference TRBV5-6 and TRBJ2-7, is DAGVTQSPTHLIKTRGQQVTLRCSPKSGHDTVSWYQQALGQGPQFIFQYYEEEERQRGNFPDRFSGHQFPNYSSELNVNALLLGDSALYLCASSARGGTYEQYFGPGTRLTVT.